The clone carrying this T cell receptor (beta chain) was observed a handful of times. Its antigen is not known. These data are taken from a study of T cells in Graves' hyperthyroidism and ophthalmopathy. Whole-study context: The authors collected peripheral blood at initial diagnosis, before any treatment. Regarding the study as a whole: A 13 V-J model separated ophthalmopathy from stable hyperthyroidism. Blood samples included most of the expanded thyroid clonotypes exceeding 0.001.

What was amplified from RNA transcripts were TCR beta CDR3 regions. First-round RT-PCR with HTBI primers amplified the TCR CDR3 region. Via MiXCR, TCRdb re-called the multiplex PCR reads, giving one row per CDR3 protein. The sample yields about 520,000 distinct CDR3 sequences, less than 25% seen once. This CDR3 has 14 amino acids. Trimming cost V 5 bases and J 2 bases, with 10 bases left between them. Germline loops: CDR1 SGHTA, CDR2 FQGTGA. Around 10 ml fresh peripheral blood yielded the PBMCs. The sequence derives from a woman aged 25 to 45 with Graves' ophthalmopathy. The rearrangement uses TRBV7-3 and TRBJ1-5; D remains ambiguous. Sequences were obtained from blood. CDR3 sequence reads: CASSPSVGNQPQHF. CDR3 nucleotide sequence: TGTGCCAGCAGCCCGAGTGTGGGCAATCAGCCCCAGCATTTT.